This record concerns one TCR beta chain sequence. Treatment noted: around 19 received Ad26.COV2.S at low or high dose, single or two shots; 5 received placebo; per-sample allocation not given. Samples analyzed were those drawn on day 63 after the first vaccine or placebo injection. Deletions cut 5 bases from V and 2 bases from J, with 10 bases between. CDR1 GTSNPN and CDR2 SVGIG come from the germline V gene (reference sequence). The CDR3 has 13 amino acids. These data come from a study of Ad26.COV2.S vaccination and SARS-CoV-2 variants. Study-level background: Dosing was one shot or two shots 56 days apart.

The protocol was immunoSEQ multiplex PCR, while the TCRdb copy is restricted to in-frame clones and leaves out a portion. The table lists under 250,000 clones, 70% to 90% of them singletons, with about 2.7% in the top ten. This specimen was peripheral blood, taken in a trial of Ad26.COV2.S vaccine versus placebo. The chain combines TRBV30 with TRBJ2-1, with D maybe TRBD1 (6 bases). This TCR was recovered from a person between 18 and 65 years old who received the Ad26.COV2.S COVID-19 vaccine or a placebo. The CDR3 DNA sequence: TGTGCCTGGGCTGGACAGCCCTACAATGAGCAGTTCTTC. This gives the protein CAWAGQPYNEQFF.